These T cell receptor beta chains were read from a single sample in a study of blood T cells in healthy people across ages. TCRdb redid the calling of the 5' RACE reads with MiXCR, one entry per CDR3 protein. The top ten hold 23% of the sample, which has some 1,800,000 distinct CDR3 sequences, 35% to 50% seen once. The source material was blood. Receptors were obtained from a human donor in good health. Each CDR3 is given with its conserved first and last residue. The order of the fields is D gene, J gene, V gene, clone size, CDR3 DNA, CDR3 protein. D genes are given only for firm matches. Clone size is given for some rows only: seen once, a few or many times, or a class if the clone is expanded.

NA,TRBJ1-1,TRBV20-1,few,TGCAGTGCTAGAGGGGGCTTGAACACTGAAGCTTTCTTT,CSARGGLNTEAFF
NA,TRBJ1-1,TRBV11-3,NA,TGTGCCAGCAGCTTAATAGGGGCGGCCACTGAAGCTTTCTTT,CASSLIGAATEAFF
NA,TRBJ1-1,TRBV20-1,NA,TGCAGTGCTAGAGATCGAATAGGGGTGGGCACTGAAGCTTTCTTT,CSARDRIGVGTEAFF
TRBD1,TRBJ1-2,TRBV12-5,NA,TGTGCTAGTGGTTCATATAAGGCAGGGGGCTATGGCTACACCTTC,CASGSYKAGGYGYTF
NA,TRBJ2-1,TRBV5-1,few,TGCGCCAGCAGCATCTCGGGACCCGAGCAGTTCTTC,CASSISGPEQFF
NA,TRBJ2-7,TRBV20-1,NA,TGCAGTGCTAGAGATCGAATCCAGGGGCGACTATACGAGCAGTACTTC,CSARDRIQGRLYEQYF
TRBD1,TRBJ2-7,TRBV7-9,NA,TGTGCCAGCAGCTCGTTCCGGGACAGGGGCCACGAGCAGTACTTC,CASSSFRDRGHEQYF
TRBD1,TRBJ1-2,TRBV6-6,NA,TGTGCCAGCAGGAAGACAGGGATACTTAACTATGGCTACACCTTC,CASRKTGILNYGYTF
NA,TRBJ2-7,TRBV29-1,NA,TGCAGCGTTGAAGAGTGGCAGGGAAAAAACTACGAGCAGTACTTC,CSVEEWQGKNYEQYF
NA,TRBJ2-1,TRBV29-1,many,TGCAGCGTTGATGAGGTATCCAATGAGCAGTTCTTC,CSVDEVSNEQFF
TRBD2,TRBJ2-5,TRBV29-1,NA,TGCAGCGTTGAGACGAGCGGGGCCGGGGAGACCCAGTACTTC,CSVETSGAGETQYF
NA,TRBJ2-6,TRBV4-2,NA,TGTGCCAGCAGCCAAGAAGGGGTACGCCGGAGTGGGGCCAACGTCCTGACTTTC,CASSQEGVRRSGANVLTF
NA,TRBJ1-4,TRBV29-1,NA,TGCAGCGGACTAGGTTTGGCCGCGGAGGGGGAAAAACTGTTTTTT,CSGLGLAAEGEKLFF
TRBD1,TRBJ1-2,TRBV11-1,NA,TGTGCCAGCAGCTCAGACAGGGCGACTACCTGGATCTATGGCTACACCTTC,CASSSDRATTWIYGYTF
NA,TRBJ2-7,TRBV7-2,NA,TGTGCCAGCAGCTTAGAGGCGTGGCTAGCCCCCTACGAGCAGTACTTC,CASSLEAWLAPYEQYF
NA,TRBJ2-3,TRBV5-5,NA,TGTGCCAGCAGTTTGGACGGTCCCAACGGGGTTGATACGCAGTATTTT,CASSLDGPNGVDTQYF
TRBD1,TRBJ2-7,TRBV7-8,NA,TGTGCCAGCAGCTTACCGGGACAGAGCTCCTACGAGCAGTACTTC,CASSLPGQSSYEQYF
NA,TRBJ1-6,TRBV9,once,TGTGCCAGCAGCGTAGACAGGGATGATTCACCCCTCCACTTT,CASSVDRDDSPLHF
TRBD1,TRBJ2-5,TRBV7-9,few,TGTGCCAGCAGCTTAGCGGGGACAGGGACCTATCAAGAGACCCAGTACTTC,CASSLAGTGTYQETQYF
NA,TRBJ2-7,TRBV30,NA,TGTGCCTGGAGAAGGCAGGGGGGCTCCTACGAGCAGTACTTC,CAWRRQGGSYEQYF
NA,TRBJ1-1,TRBV7-6,few,TGTGCCAGCAGCGTAGGGGACGCTGAAGCTTTCTTT,CASSVGDAEAFF